This T cell receptor (beta chain) was sequenced in a study of blood T cell repertoires in COVID-19. Study in general: The study drew acute and convalescent COVID-19 samples from the United States, Italy and Spain. The cDNA or gDNA used as material had been derived from T cells, B-cell-depleted T cells, or PBMCs.

In the authors' workflow: Reference gene primer amplification in the assay estimated nucleated cell counts. Sequencing used immunoSEQ multiplex PCR; TCRdb keeps in-frame clones, though not all of them. The D gene and trimming were derived from the DNA, and the V and J assignments and clone size from that table. The table includes approximately 250,000 clones, around 84% detected once. The V gene end was trimmed by 6 bases and the J gene end by 3 bases; junction bases not matched to a gene: 8. Germline assignment: CDR1 SGHAT and CDR2 FQNNGV. The CDR3 sequence is 16 residues long. This clone was recorded only once. Donors were grouped by their self-reported clinical history.

Source material: PBMCs or T cells enriched from blood (not recorded which). The rearrangement uses TRBV11-2 and TRBJ2-2; TRBD1 matches at 9 bases. This clonotype was obtained from a man aged 25 to 40 with acute COVID-19. The CDR3 DNA is TGTGCCAGCAGGACAGGGGGGTCTCGTGACACCGGGGAGCTGTTTTTT. Protein product: CASRTGGSRDTGELFF.